This T cell receptor beta chain is from a study of vaccination effects on CD4 cells after COVID-19. Study-level results: Marked clonal contraction of both clone types appeared late after vaccination.

TCRdb's copy holds only in-frame clones and misses some; the assay was immunoSEQ multiplex PCR. This sample has tens of thousands of clones, with 65% to 75% found just once. Isolation of CD4+ T cells took place after approximately 10 days of culture. Nobody among the vaccine recipients had prior SARS-CoV-2 infection (nucleocapsid antibodies were negative). The CDR3 has 13 amino acids. V lost 4 bases to trimming and J lost 5 bases, with 10 bases between them. Germline lookup yields CDR1 KGHDR and CDR2 SFDVKD. On this clone itself: Its target is unknown.

V is TRBV24-1 and J is TRBJ1-1, with a tentative D call TRBD1 (5 bases). The specimen comprised CD4+ T cells from PBMCs cultured without peptide, sampled before COVID-19 vaccination. The receptor was derived from a human donor who received a COVID-19 vaccine. The CDR3, as DNA: TGTGCCACCAGTGACTGGGGACGGACTGAAGCTTTCTTT. This gives the protein CATSDWGRTEAFF.